The rows below give T cell receptor beta chains drawn from one sample of a study of blood T cell repertoires in COVID-19. Assay used: immunoSEQ multiplex PCR; TCRdb lists only in-frame clones, some missing. Altogether 200,000 to 250,000 clones are present, less than 85% being singletons, with the ten largest covering 4.9%. Sequencing was performed on peripheral blood. The receptors were sampled from a woman of 80 years or more with active or convalescent COVID-19. The CDR3 runs from the conserved cysteine through the conserved F or W. D genes are given only for firm matches. Clone size is stated in some rows and not others, as once, few, many or a class when expanded.

>NA|TRBV11-2|TRBJ2-3|TRBD2
CASSPTSGGASTDTQYF
TGTGCCAGCAGTCCGACTAGCGGGGGGGCCAGCACAGATACGCAGTATTTT
>NA|TRBV5-4|TRBJ2-1|TRBD2
CASSSMGLDEQFF
TGTGCCAGCAGCTCGATGGGACTAGATGAGCAGTTCTTC
>NA|TRBV6-5|TRBJ2-2|NA
CASNPPRAGELFF
TGTGCCAGCAACCCCCCCAGGGCCGGGGAGCTGTTTTTT
>NA|TRBV5-1|TRBJ2-1|NA
CASSPGLAGNYNEQFF
TGCGCCAGCAGCCCTGGGTTGGCGGGAAACTACAATGAGCAGTTCTTC
>NA|TRBV30|TRBJ2-1|NA
CAWSVAVEQFF
TGTGCCTGGAGTGTAGCCGTTGAGCAGTTCTTC
>NA|TRBV9|TRBJ2-7|NA
CASSVDGSGYEQYF
TGTGCCAGCAGCGTAGACGGGTCGGGGTACGAGCAGTACTTC
>NA|TRBV28|TRBJ2-3|TRBD2
CASRFTSVGTQYF
TGTGCCAGCAGGTTCACTAGCGTCGGTACGCAGTATTTT
>NA|TRBV2|TRBJ1-6|NA
CASSEARGGKPPPLHF
TGTGCCAGCAGTGAAGCGCGGGGTGGAAAACCACCACCCCTCCACTTT
>once|TRBV6-5|TRBJ2-3|NA
CASSDYTDTQYF
TGTGCCAGCTCAGACTACACAGATACGCAGTATTTT
>NA|TRBV6-1|TRBJ2-4|NA
CASSEVGLAKNIQYF
TGTGCCAGCAGTGAAGTTGGACTAGCCAAAAACATTCAGTACTTC
>few|TRBV24-1|TRBJ2-3|TRBD1
CATSRQGFTDTQYF
TGTGCCACCAGCCGACAGGGGTTCACAGATACGCAGTATTTT
>NA|TRBV5-1|TRBJ1-3|NA
CASSLVQDSGNTIYF
TGCGCCAGCAGCTTGGTACAGGACTCTGGAAACACCATATATTTT
>NA|TRBV28|TRBJ2-2|TRBD1
CASRTPGQGAGELFF
TGTGCCAGCAGAACTCCGGGACAGGGAGCCGGGGAGCTGTTTTTT